These 21 T cell receptor beta chains originate from one sample sequenced in a study of blood T cell repertoires in COVID-19. Here immunoSEQ multiplex PCR was the method, and the copy in TCRdb shows in-frame clones only, minus some. The top ten clones hold just under 20% of a sample with 230,000 or so clones, around four fifths of them seen once. Source material: peripheral blood. The source is a man aged 30-40 years with active or convalescent COVID-19.

This clone was detected many times. The rearrangement joins TRBV19 to TRBJ1-2; TRBD1 matches 7 bases. The length of the CDR3 is 15 residues. J was trimmed by 3 bases and V by 3 bases; bases with no gene match: 7. Germline CDR1 reads LNHDA; CDR2 reads SQIVND (reference sequence). The DNA for the CDR3 is TGTGCCAGTAGTATTGGGACCGGGACAGACTATGGCTACACCTTC. Protein sequence: CASSIGTGTDYGYTF.

The chain links TRBV4-3 to TRBJ1-5; tentative D call: TRBD1 (6 bases). Trimming removed 0 bases from V and 1 base from J, with 16 bases in between. Germline V gives CDR1 LGHNA, CDR2 YSLEER. The CDR3 runs 18 residues. Here the CDR3 reads CASSQDTRGGFSNQPQHF. CDR3 nucleotide sequence: TGCGCCAGCAGCCAAGATACGAGGGGGGGCTTCAGCAATCAGCCCCAGCATTTT.

The CDR3 DNA reads as TGTGCCACCAGCAGAGGACCCACTAACAATGAGCAGTTCTTC. Encoded protein: CATSRGPTNNEQFF. The chain links TRBV15 to TRBJ2-1; D uncertain. Germline V gene lookup returns CDR1 LNHNV and CDR2 YYDKDF (reference sequence). The V gene lost 1 base and the J gene lost 5 bases, with 9 bases spanning the gap. The CDR3 contains 14 residues.

V usage is TRBV11-2 and J usage is TRBJ2-3; 7 bases line up with TRBD1. V shed 7 bases, J shed 4 bases, and the junction held 5 bases outside the gene matches. This CDR3 contains 13 residues. CDR1 is SGHAT, CDR2 FQNNGV, per germline. The CDR3 region has the DNA TGTGCCAGCAACCCCACAGGGGCAGATACGCAGTATTTT. It yields the protein CASNPTGADTQYF.

V gene TRBV7-9 combines with J gene TRBJ2-7; D perhaps matches TRBD1 (6 bases). Trimming shortened V by 5 bases and J by 0 bases, and 14 bases separated the two germline ends. Germline-derived CDR1 and CDR2 are SEHNR and FQNEAQ (reference sequence). The CDR3 is 15 amino acids. This CDR3 reads CASSVGQTSSYEQYF. Here the CDR3 DNA reads TGTGCCAGCAGCGTAGGACAGACGAGCTCCTACGAGCAGTACTTC.

The V call is TRBV19, the J call TRBJ1-1, with a possible D match to TRBD1 (6 bases). This CDR3 region has 13 residues. Looked up from germline, CDR1 is LNHDA and CDR2 is SQIVND (reference sequence). The V end was cut by 4 bases, the J end by 11 bases, with 17 bases between. CDR3 DNA sequence: TGTGCCAGTAGTACTTGGGACACCCAATGGGCTTTCTTT. This encodes CASSTWDTQWAFF.

V usage is TRBV28 and J usage is TRBJ1-1; 8 bases align to TRBD1. This CDR3 region has 16 residues. V lost 3 bases, J lost 4 bases, and 10 bases stayed unmatched. The germline V gene has CDR1 MDHEN and CDR2 SYDVKM. The CDR3 sequence: CASSFLPGQGATEAFF. As DNA, the CDR3 is TGTGCCAGCAGTTTTCTTCCCGGACAGGGAGCCACTGAAGCTTTCTTT. Full variable domain (rest looked up from reference TRBV28 and TRBJ1-1): DVKVTQSSRYLVKRTGEKVFLECVQDMDHENMFWYRQDPGLGLRLIYFSYDVKMKEKGDIPEGYSVSREKKERFSLILESASTNQTSMYLCASSFLPGQGATEAFFGQGTRLTVV.

The rearrangement links TRBV30 to TRBJ1-4, with a weak D call TRBD1 (5 bases). With 0 bases removed from V and 13 bases from J, the gap between germline ends came to 12 bases. The CDR3 is 12 amino acids. The germline V gene has CDR1 GTSNPN and CDR2 SVGIG (reference sequence). Here the CDR3 DNA reads TGTGCCTGGAGTGTACCGGGCGGGGGACTGTTTTTT. Translated: CAWSVPGGGLFF.

CDR3 residues: CASSTSGQGNSPLHF. As DNA, the CDR3 is TGTGCCAGCAGTACCTCTGGACAGGGGAATTCACCCCTCCACTTT. The chain uses TRBV2 and TRBJ1-6, with 9 bases fitting TRBD1. Germline CDR1 is SNHLY and CDR2 is FYNNEI. The CDR3 totals 15 residues. With V trimmed by 5 bases and J by 7 bases, 6 bases remained unmatched.

The chain recombines TRBV4-3 with TRBJ2-1; 15 bases line up with TRBD2. Germline CDR1 and CDR2: LGHNA and YSLEER. V was pared by 0 bases and J by 1 base, with 1 base of the junction left unmatched. The CDR3 runs to 18 residues. CDR3 DNA: TGCGCCAGCAGCCAAGATGGGACTAGCGGGGGGTCCTACAATGAGCAGTTCTTC. Protein product: CASSQDGTSGGSYNEQFF.

The V and J genes are TRBV5-5 and TRBJ1-4; D perhaps matches TRBD1 (6 bases). The germline gives CDR1 SGHKS, CDR2 YYEKEE (reference sequence). The length of the CDR3 is 16 residues. V dropped 3 bases and J dropped 4 bases, with 16 bases sitting between them. CDR3 protein: CASSSWTARVNEKLFF. The DNA for the CDR3 is TGTGCCAGCAGCTCGTGGACAGCCCGGGTTAATGAAAAACTGTTTTTT.

The rearrangement joins TRBV28 to TRBJ2-7; 8 bases are a match to TRBD2. V lost 1 base to trimming and J lost 0 bases; unmatched junction nucleotides: 5. The CDR3 consists of 16 residues. In germline, CDR1 is MDHEN, CDR2 SYDVKM. The CDR3 is CASSLSTLAGSYEQYF. The DNA of the CDR3 is TGTGCCAGCAGTTTATCCACGCTAGCGGGCTCCTACGAGCAGTACTTC.

The rearrangement links TRBV5-6 to TRBJ1-3; D not certain. With 2 bases removed from V and 4 bases from J, the gap between germline ends came to 16 bases. The CDR3 has 16 amino acids. CDR1 is SGHDT, CDR2 YYEEEE, per germline. CDR3 sequence: CASSFSPTQQGNTIYF. The CDR3 DNA sequence: TGTGCCAGCAGCTTCTCTCCAACCCAACAGGGAAACACCATATATTTT. The full variable domain, completed using reference TRBV5-6 and TRBJ1-3, is DAGVTQSPTHLIKTRGQQVTLRCSPKSGHDTVSWYQQALGQGPQFIFQYYEEEERQRGNFPDRFSGHQFPNYSSELNVNALLLGDSALYLCASSFSPTQQGNTIYFGEGSWLTVV.

CDR3 in amino acids: CASSRDRAESPLHF. The CDR3 DNA reads TGTGCCAGCAGCCGGGACAGGGCTGAATCACCCCTCCACTTT. The V and J genes are TRBV6-4 and TRBJ1-6, with 9 bases aligning to TRBD1. The trim removed 6 bases at V and 10 bases at J, leaving 7 bases unmatched. CDR1 is MRHNA, CDR2 SNTAGT, per germline. This CDR3 comprises 14 residues.

This chain connects TRBV19 to TRBJ2-5; D perhaps matches TRBD2 (6 bases). The length of the CDR3 is 13 residues. V was trimmed by 6 bases and J by 5 bases, leaving 13 bases between them. Germline V gene lookup returns CDR1 LNHDA and CDR2 SQIVND (reference sequence). CDR3 in amino acids: CASRRGLAETQYF. In DNA form, the CDR3 reads TGTGCCAGTAGACGAGGGCTAGCGGAGACCCAGTACTTC.

This clone is a singleton in its sample. The chain combines TRBV5-1 with TRBJ2-1; maybe TRBD1 (5 bases). Germline CDR1 SGHRS, CDR2 YFSETQ. There are 14 residues in the CDR3. Trimming shortened V by 4 bases and J by 0 bases, and 8 bases separated the two germline ends. CDR3 amino acids: CASSLDSSYNEQFF. Here the CDR3 DNA reads TGCGCCAGCAGCCTAGACAGCTCCTACAATGAGCAGTTCTTC.

This clone showed up just a few times. This rearrangement joins TRBV29-1 to TRBJ1-1; D remains ambiguous. Germline V gene lookup returns CDR1 SQVTM and CDR2 ANQGSEA. This CDR3 spans 13 amino acids. Trimming shortened V by 3 bases and J by 3 bases, and 11 bases separated the two germline ends. CDR3 in amino acids: CSVEEAADTEAFF. The DNA for the CDR3 is TGCAGCGTTGAGGAGGCGGCAGACACTGAAGCTTTCTTT. Complete variable domain (other parts from reference TRBV29-1 and TRBJ1-1): SAVISQKPSRDICQRGTSLTIQCQVDSQVTMMFWYRQQPGQSLTLIATANQGSEATYESGFVIDKFPISRPNLTFSTLTVSNMSPEDSSIYLCSVEEAADTEAFFGQGTRLTVV.

This chain connects TRBV28 to TRBJ1-3, with a possible D match to TRBD1 (5 bases). V gave up 6 bases and J gave up 8 bases, with 17 bases separating them. The CDR3 contains 14 residues. Germline values: CDR1 MDHEN, CDR2 SYDVKM. The CDR3 loop is CASSPPRGLYTIYF. The DNA for the CDR3 is TGTGCCAGCAGCCCACCTCGGGGGTTATACACCATATATTTT. Based on the CDR3 plus reference TRBV28 and TRBJ1-3, the full variable domain is DVKVTQSSRYLVKRTGEKVFLECVQDMDHENMFWYRQDPGLGLRLIYFSYDVKMKEKGDIPEGYSVSREKKERFSLILESASTNQTSMYLCASSPPRGLYTIYFGEGSWLTVV.

This rearrangement joins TRBV7-8 to TRBJ1-6; tentative D call: TRBD1 (5 bases). The germline V and J ends were trimmed by 5 bases and 7 bases, with 15 bases remaining between them. The CDR3 spans 15 residues. CDR1 and CDR2 (germline): SGHVS, FQNEAQ. The CDR3 bases are TGTGCCAGCAGCCTGACTCGGGGGTCAAATTCACCCCTCCACTTT. This translates into CASSLTRGSNSPLHF.

V is TRBV10-2 and J is TRBJ1-1; D is possibly TRBD1 (6 bases). CDR1 and CDR2 from the germline V gene are WSHSY and SAAADI. The CDR3 contains 14 residues. V was trimmed by 7 bases and J by 3 bases, leaving 15 bases between them. CDR3 region: CASTFPGQDTEAFF. CDR3 in DNA: TGCGCCAGCACGTTCCCGGGACAAGACACTGAAGCTTTCTTT.

The chain has TRBV27 and TRBJ1-3, with TRBD1 as a possible D gene (6 bases). Deletions cut 5 bases from V and 4 bases from J, with 15 bases between. The V gene's germline CDR1 is MNHEY and CDR2 SMNVEV (reference sequence). The CDR3 covers 15 residues. This chain's CDR3 is CASSQTGLLGNTIYF. The CDR3 DNA follows: TGTGCCAGCAGTCAAACAGGGTTACTCGGAAACACCATATATTTT.